This entry is about one TCR beta chain. This record belongs to a study of blood T cell repertoires in COVID-19. Study overall: COVID-19 samples, acute and convalescent, were from the United States, Italy and Spain. T cells, B-cell-depleted T cells, or PBMCs provided the cDNA or gDNA that served as material.

Germline CDR1 MNHNS, CDR2 SASEGT. J lost 4 bases, V lost 5 bases, and 4 bases had no gene match. This CDR3 region has 14 residues. As originally analysed: Reference gene primer amplification gave nucleated cell count estimates. Profiling relied on immunoSEQ multiplex PCR, and the TCRdb table lists in-frame clones only, not all of them. Clone size and the V and J calls come from that table; the DNA yielded D and trimming. The sample holds around 130,000 clones, 80% to 90% seen once. The sequencing input was peripheral blood. The chain recombines TRBV6-1 with TRBJ1-4; 7 nucleotides agree with TRBD1. This clonotype was sampled from a man aged 50 or older with active or convalescent COVID-19. The CDR3 region has the DNA TGTGCCAGCAGTCTGACAGGGAGTAATGAAAAACTGTTTTTT. It codes for CASSLTGSNEKLFF.